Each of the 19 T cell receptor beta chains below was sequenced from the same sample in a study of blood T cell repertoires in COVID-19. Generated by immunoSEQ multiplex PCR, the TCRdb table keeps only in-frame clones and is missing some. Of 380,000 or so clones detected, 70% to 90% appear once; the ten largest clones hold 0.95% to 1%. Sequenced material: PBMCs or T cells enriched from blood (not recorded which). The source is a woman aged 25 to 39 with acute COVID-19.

This CDR3 reads CASSLLGGDEQFF. DNA for the CDR3: TGTGCCAGCAGCCTTTTGGGGGGGGATGAGCAGTTCTTC. The V and J genes are TRBV28 and TRBJ2-1; 7 bases align to TRBD2. The V gene end was trimmed by 6 bases and the J gene end by 8 bases; junction bases not matched to a gene: 7. Germline CDR1 reads MDHEN; CDR2 reads SYDVKM. The CDR3 consists of 13 residues.

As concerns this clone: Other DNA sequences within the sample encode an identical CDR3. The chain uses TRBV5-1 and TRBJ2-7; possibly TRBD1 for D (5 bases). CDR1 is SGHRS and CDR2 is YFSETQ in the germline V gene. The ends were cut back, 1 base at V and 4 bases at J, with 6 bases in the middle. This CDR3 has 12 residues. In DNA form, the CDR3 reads TGCGCCAGCAGCTTGCAGGGTTACGAGCAGTACTTC. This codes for CASSLQGYEQYF. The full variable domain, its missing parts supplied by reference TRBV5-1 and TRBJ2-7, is KAGVTQTPRYLIKTRGQQVTLSCSPISGHRSVSWYQQTPGQGLQFLFEYFSETQRNKGNFPGRFSGRQFSNSRSEMNVSTLELGDSALYLCASSLQGYEQYFGPGTRLTVT.

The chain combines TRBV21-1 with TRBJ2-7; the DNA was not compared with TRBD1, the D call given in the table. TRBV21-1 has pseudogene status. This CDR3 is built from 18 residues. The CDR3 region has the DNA TGTGCCCGCGACCTGATAGTGGGTCCCGACAGGGGGCATTACGAGCAGTACTTC. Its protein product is CARDLIVGPDRGHYEQYF.

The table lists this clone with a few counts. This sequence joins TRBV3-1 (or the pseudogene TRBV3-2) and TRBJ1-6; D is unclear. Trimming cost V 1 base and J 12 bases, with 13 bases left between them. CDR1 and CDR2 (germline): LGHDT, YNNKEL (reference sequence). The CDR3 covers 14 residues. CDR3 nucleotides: TGTGCCAGCAGCCAAGCCTATGGGCCTGAACCCCTCCACTTT. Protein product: CASSQAYGPEPLHF.

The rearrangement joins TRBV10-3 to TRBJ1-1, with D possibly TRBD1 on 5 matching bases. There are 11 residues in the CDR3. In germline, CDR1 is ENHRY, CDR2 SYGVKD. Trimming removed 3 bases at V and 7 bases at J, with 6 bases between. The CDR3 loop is CAISEGVEAFF. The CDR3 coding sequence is TGTGCCATCAGTGAAGGGGTTGAAGCTTTCTTT.

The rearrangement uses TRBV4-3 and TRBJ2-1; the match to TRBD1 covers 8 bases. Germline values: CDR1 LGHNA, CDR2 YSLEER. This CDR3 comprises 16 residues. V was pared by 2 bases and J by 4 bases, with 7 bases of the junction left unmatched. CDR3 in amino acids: CASSQYLQGGYNEQFF. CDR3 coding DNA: TGCGCCAGCAGCCAATACTTACAGGGGGGTTACAATGAGCAGTTCTTC.

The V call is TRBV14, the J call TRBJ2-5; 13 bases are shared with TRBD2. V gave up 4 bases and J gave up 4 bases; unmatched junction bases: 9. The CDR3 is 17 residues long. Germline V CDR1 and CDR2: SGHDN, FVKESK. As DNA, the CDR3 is TGTGCCAGCAGCCCCTGGACTAGCGGGGGTGTTCGAGAGACCCAGTACTTC. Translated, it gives CASSPWTSGGVRETQYF.

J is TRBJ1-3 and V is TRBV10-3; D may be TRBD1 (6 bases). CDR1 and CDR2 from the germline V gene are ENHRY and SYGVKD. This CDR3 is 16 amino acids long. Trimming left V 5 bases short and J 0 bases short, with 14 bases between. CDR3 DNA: TGTGCCATCAGTAGCAAACAGGGAGACTCTGGAAACACCATATATTTT. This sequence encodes CAISSKQGDSGNTIYF.

CDR3: CASSLQGYTDTQYF. CDR3 nucleotide sequence: TGCGCCAGCAGCTTACAGGGTTACACAGATACGCAGTATTTT. The chain combines TRBV5-1 with TRBJ2-3; TRBD1 might be the D (6 bases). Trimming took off 2 bases at V and 2 bases at J, with 9 bases between the two ends. This CDR3 region has 14 residues. The V gene's germline CDR1 is SGHRS and CDR2 YFSETQ.

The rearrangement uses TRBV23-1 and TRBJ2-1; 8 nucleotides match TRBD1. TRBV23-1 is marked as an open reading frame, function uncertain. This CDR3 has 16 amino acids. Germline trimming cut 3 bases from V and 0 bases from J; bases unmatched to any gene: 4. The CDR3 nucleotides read TGCGCCAGCAGTCATCAGGACAGGGTCTCCTACAATGAGCAGTTCTTC. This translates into CASSHQDRVSYNEQFF.

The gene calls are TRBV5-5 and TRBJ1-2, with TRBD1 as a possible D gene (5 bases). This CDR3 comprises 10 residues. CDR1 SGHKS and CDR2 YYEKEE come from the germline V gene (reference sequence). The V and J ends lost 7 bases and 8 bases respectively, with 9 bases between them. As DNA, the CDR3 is TGTGCCAGCGGGGCAGGCGGCTACACCTTC. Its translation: CASGAGGYTF.

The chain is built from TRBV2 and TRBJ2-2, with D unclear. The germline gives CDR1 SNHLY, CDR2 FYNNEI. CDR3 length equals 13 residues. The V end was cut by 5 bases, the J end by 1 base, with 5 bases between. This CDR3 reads CASSSGNTGELFF. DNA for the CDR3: TGTGCCAGCAGTTCAGGGAACACCGGGGAGCTGTTTTTT.

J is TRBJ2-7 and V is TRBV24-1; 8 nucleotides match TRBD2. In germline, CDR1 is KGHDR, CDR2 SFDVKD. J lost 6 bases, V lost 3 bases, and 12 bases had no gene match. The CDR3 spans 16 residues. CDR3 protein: CATSDRSGGETGEQYF. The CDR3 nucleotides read TGTGCCACCAGTGATCGAAGCGGGGGTGAAACCGGCGAGCAGTACTTC.

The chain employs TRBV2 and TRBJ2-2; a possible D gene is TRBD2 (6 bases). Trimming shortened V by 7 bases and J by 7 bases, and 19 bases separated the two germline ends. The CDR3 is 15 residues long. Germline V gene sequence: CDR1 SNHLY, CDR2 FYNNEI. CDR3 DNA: TGTGCCAGCACCAAACCCGGGACTCGAGGCGGGGAGCTGTTTTTT. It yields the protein CASTKPGTRGGELFF.

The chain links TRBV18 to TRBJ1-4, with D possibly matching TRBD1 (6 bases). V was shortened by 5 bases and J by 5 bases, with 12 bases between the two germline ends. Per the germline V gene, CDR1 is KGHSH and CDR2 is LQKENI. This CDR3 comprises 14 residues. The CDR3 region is CASSETGNNEKLFF. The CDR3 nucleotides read TGTGCCAGCTCAGAAACAGGGAACAATGAAAAACTGTTTTTT.

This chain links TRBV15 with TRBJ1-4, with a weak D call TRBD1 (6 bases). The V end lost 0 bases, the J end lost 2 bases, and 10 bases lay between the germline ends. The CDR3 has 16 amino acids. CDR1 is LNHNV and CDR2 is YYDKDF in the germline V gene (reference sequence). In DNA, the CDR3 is TGTGCCACCAGCAGAGATCAGGGGACCACTAATGAAAAACTGTTTTTT. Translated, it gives CATSRDQGTTNEKLFF.

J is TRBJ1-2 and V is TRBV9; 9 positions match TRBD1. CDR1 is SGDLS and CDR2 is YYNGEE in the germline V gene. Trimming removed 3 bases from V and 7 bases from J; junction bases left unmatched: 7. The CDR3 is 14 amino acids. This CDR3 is CASSDNRGRGGYTF. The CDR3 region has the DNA TGTGCCAGCAGCGACAACAGGGGGCGAGGTGGCTACACCTTC.

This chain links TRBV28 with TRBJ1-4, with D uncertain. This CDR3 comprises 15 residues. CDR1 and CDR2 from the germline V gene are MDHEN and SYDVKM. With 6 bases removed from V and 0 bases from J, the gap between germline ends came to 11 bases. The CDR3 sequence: CASRVLDTTNEKLFF. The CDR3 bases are TGTGCCAGCAGAGTCCTCGACACAACTAATGAAAAACTGTTTTTT.

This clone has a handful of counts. CDR3: CASRRFGTRVEHSNQPQHF. The CDR3 nucleotides read TGTGCCAGCCGGCGATTTGGGACACGTGTTGAACATAGCAATCAGCCCCAGCATTTT. The rearrangement uses TRBV6-6 and TRBJ1-5; a weak D match, TRBD1 (6 bases). V was shortened by 8 bases and J by 0 bases, with 26 bases between the two germline ends. In germline, CDR1 is MNHNY, CDR2 SVGAGI (reference sequence). The length of the CDR3 is 19 residues.